Shown below are 32 T cell receptor beta chains from a single sample sequenced in a study of regulatory T cells in long-lasting Graves disease. Sequencing libraries for TCR beta were prepared with iRepertoire HTBI primers and Arm-PCR of CDR3 regions. Via MiXCR, TCRdb re-called the multiplex PCR reads, giving one row per CDR3 protein. The table records about 540,000 distinct CDR3 sequences, 13% of them present only once. Time point in this sample: newly diagnosed GD, antithyroid drugs for less than 3 months. Following extraction of RNA from PBMCs, that RNA was used to make the TCR library. These records were also assigned to another study, of T cells in Graves' hyperthyroidism and ophthalmopathy.

The source was peripheral blood mononuclear cells (PBMCs), collected at new diagnosis, from a patient treated with antithyroid drugs. These receptors were taken from a man in his thirties or forties with Graves disease.

This chain uses TRBV11-2 with TRBJ1-5; D gene uncertain. CDR1 and CDR2 from the germline V gene are SGHAT and FQNNGV. The CDR3 runs 17 residues. V was shortened by 1 base and J by 0 bases, with 13 bases between the two germline ends. In DNA form, the CDR3 reads TGTGCCAGCAGCTTAGGGCGAAACCCGTATAGCAATCAGCCCCAGCATTTT. The encoded protein is CASSLGRNPYSNQPQHF.

This clonotype was observed at least ten times. V gene TRBV6-1 combines with J gene TRBJ1-4; 8 nucleotides align to TRBD1. The CDR3 runs 14 residues. After removal of 4 bases from V and 8 bases from J, the junction contained 6 bases not matched to a gene. Germline loops: CDR1 MNHNS, CDR2 SASEGT. The CDR3 DNA is TGTGCCAGCAGTGGGGCCAGGGGGCACGAAAAACTGTTTTTT. Protein: CASSGARGHEKLFF.

The chain joins TRBV2 to TRBJ2-4, with 7 bases that match TRBD2. The closer fit of TRBJ2-5 to the DNA end suggests the J call may be wrong. Looked up from germline, CDR1 is SNHLY and CDR2 is FYNNEI. The CDR3 loop spans 12 amino acids. CDR3 sequence reads: CASSGGGGTQYF. CDR3 DNA: TGTGCCAGCAGTGGGGGGGGGGGGACCCAGTACTTC.

This clonotype was observed many times. The chain combines TRBV20-1 with TRBJ2-7, with 10 positions matching TRBD1. Germline CDR1 DFQATT, CDR2 SNEGSKA (reference sequence). After removal of 1 base from V and 5 bases from J, the junction contained 2 bases not matched to a gene. This CDR3 region has 13 residues. The CDR3 nucleotides read TGCAGTGCTAGAGGGGGGACAGGGGACGAGCAGTACTTC. It yields the protein CSARGGTGDEQYF.

This clonotype was recorded at least ten times. The chain combines TRBV11-2 with TRBJ2-3; a possible D gene is TRBD2 (5 bases). V lost 5 bases and J 4 bases, leaving 13 bases between the germline ends. The CDR3 length is 14 residues. CDR1 and CDR2 from the germline V gene are SGHAT and FQNNGV. The CDR3 coding sequence is TGTGCCAGCAGCCTTGGAGGAGTAGCAGATACGCAGTATTTT. Translation: CASSLGGVADTQYF.

This clonotype was counted many times. The rearrangement links TRBV20-1 to TRBJ1-5, with 9 bases identical to TRBD1. The junction had 8 bases not matched to a gene; V was cut back by 2 bases and J by 3 bases. This CDR3 spans 16 amino acids. Germline V gene lookup returns CDR1 DFQATT and CDR2 SNEGSKA (reference sequence). The CDR3 spells CSARKVGQGFNQPQHF. The DNA of the CDR3 is TGCAGTGCTAGAAAGGTGGGACAGGGCTTCAATCAGCCCCAGCATTTT.

This clonotype has more than one count but fewer than ten. The chain has TRBV2 and TRBJ2-5, with 8 bases lining up with TRBD1. Germline trimming cut 3 bases from V and 1 base from J; bases unmatched to any gene: 10. This CDR3 is 17 amino acids long. Germline CDR1 is SNHLY and CDR2 is FYNNEI. The CDR3, as DNA: TGTGCCAGCAGTGACTCCGGGACAGGACACCTCCAAGAGACCCAGTACTTC. This encodes CASSDSGTGHLQETQYF.

The V call is TRBV6-1, the J call TRBJ2-5; 10 nucleotides align to TRBD1. V shed 9 bases, J shed 5 bases, and the junction held 3 bases outside the gene matches. There are 12 residues in the CDR3. The V gene's germline CDR1 is MNHNS and CDR2 SASEGT. The CDR3 nucleotides read TGTGCCAGTGGACAGGGGGGGGAGACCCAGTACTTC. Amino acid sequence: CASGQGGETQYF.

There are many counts of this clonotype. The gene calls are TRBV20-1 and TRBJ2-1; D perhaps matches TRBD1 (5 bases). V dropped 5 bases and J dropped 2 bases, with 13 bases sitting between them. The CDR3 has 14 amino acids. CDR1 and CDR2 from the germline V gene are DFQATT and SNEGSKA (reference sequence). The CDR3 reads CSAPGDSAYNEQFF. The CDR3 bases are TGCAGTGCTCCAGGAGACAGCGCCTACAATGAGCAGTTCTTC.

This clonotype was counted many times. The V call is TRBV24-1, the J call TRBJ1-2, with TRBD1 identical over 7 bases. J gave up 2 bases and V 2 bases, and 4 bases lay outside the gene matches. In germline, CDR1 is KGHDR, CDR2 SFDVKD. This CDR3 spans 15 amino acids. The CDR3 nucleotides are TGTGCCACCAGTGATTCCGGGACAGAGAACTATGGCTACACCTTC. Residues: CATSDSGTENYGYTF.

In its sample, this clonotype was seen a few times. The J gene is TRBJ2-2, the V gene TRBV20-1; D possibly corresponds to TRBD2 (5 bases). The V and J ends lost 1 base and 6 bases respectively, with 12 bases between them. CDR1 and CDR2 from the germline V gene are DFQATT and SNEGSKA (reference sequence). The CDR3 consists of 14 residues. CDR3 amino acids: CSARGSGVAGELFF. The CDR3 DNA reads as TGCAGTGCTAGAGGGTCCGGGGTCGCCGGGGAGCTGTTTTTT.

Only a few counts were recorded for this clonotype. This chain links TRBV10-3 with TRBJ1-2, with D perhaps matching TRBD1 (6 bases). This CDR3 is 14 amino acids long. Per germline, CDR1 ENHRY and CDR2 SYGVKD. V was shortened by 2 bases and J by 2 bases, with 9 bases between the two germline ends. The CDR3 is CAISEPDRNYGYTF. The CDR3 nucleotides are TGTGCCATCAGTGAGCCCGACAGGAACTATGGCTACACCTTC.

This clonotype appeared many times. V gene TRBV29-1 combines with J gene TRBJ2-1; D perhaps matches TRBD1 (6 bases). Germline lookup yields CDR1 SQVTM and CDR2 ANQGSEA. V lost 4 bases and J 6 bases, leaving 13 bases between the germline ends. The CDR3 is 13 amino acids. The CDR3: CSVARDTSNEQFF. CDR3 DNA sequence: TGCAGCGTTGCCCGGGACACATCCAATGAGCAGTTCTTC.

This clonotype was recorded a few times. The chain links TRBV14 to TRBJ1-2; no firm D call. V was cut by 0 bases and J by 1 base, with 12 bases left in between. CDR3 length: 16 residues. Germline CDR1 is SGHDN and CDR2 is FVKESK. CDR3 bases: TGTGCCAGCAGCCAAGAGGCGGTAAAACTTAACTATGGCTACACCTTC. This gives the protein CASSQEAVKLNYGYTF.

This clonotype was seen a handful of times. V gene TRBV25-1 combines with J gene TRBJ2-2; 9 nucleotides align to TRBD1. Looked up from germline, CDR1 is MGHDK and CDR2 is SYGVNS. J lost 1 base, V lost 2 bases, and 5 bases had no gene match. This CDR3 contains 17 residues. The chain's CDR3 is CASSETGGGRNTGELFF. The CDR3 DNA is TGTGCCAGCAGTGAAACAGGGGGCGGGAGGAACACCGGGGAGCTGTTTTTT.

V and J are TRBV2 and TRBJ2-6; no firm D call. The ends were cut back, 4 bases at V and 1 base at J, with 11 bases in the middle. CDR1 is SNHLY and CDR2 is FYNNEI in the germline V gene. This CDR3 has 16 residues. This chain's CDR3 is CASSGQGSSGANVLTF. In DNA, the CDR3 is TGTGCCAGCAGTGGACAAGGGTCATCTGGGGCCAACGTCCTGACTTTC.

This clonotype has just a few counts. The chain links TRBV19 to TRBJ2-3, with D uncertain. This CDR3 comprises 14 residues. Trimming shortened V by 6 bases and J by 0 bases, and 10 bases separated the two germline ends. Per germline, CDR1 LNHDA and CDR2 SQIVND (reference sequence). CDR3 protein: CASRKGTSTDTQYF. DNA of the CDR3: TGTGCCAGTAGGAAGGGAACCAGCACAGATACGCAGTATTTT.

The V gene is TRBV7-9, the J gene TRBJ2-5; perhaps TRBD2 as D (6 bases). From germline, CDR1 is SEHNR and CDR2 FQNEAQ (reference sequence). Trimming shortened V by 7 bases and J by 4 bases, and 16 bases separated the two germline ends. The CDR3 covers 14 residues. The CDR3 here is CASTFQGLGETQYF. The CDR3 DNA reads as TGTGCCAGCACCTTTCAGGGACTCGGAGAGACCCAGTACTTC.

This clonotype has at least ten counts. The chain has TRBV2 and TRBJ1-1; D remains unclear. Germline assignment: CDR1 SNHLY and CDR2 FYNNEI. The CDR3 is 10 residues long. The V gene lost 7 bases and the J gene lost 8 bases, with 8 bases spanning the gap. Here the CDR3 DNA reads TGTGCCAGCATTTTCAGGGAAGCTTTCTTT. Amino acids: CASIFREAFF. Combining the CDR3 with reference TRBV2 and TRBJ1-1 gives the whole variable domain EPEVTQTPSHQVTQMGQEVILRCVPISNHLYFYWYRQILGQKVEFLVSFYNNEISEKSEIFDDQFSVERPDGSNFTLKIRSTKLEDSAMYFCASIFREAFFGQGTRLTVV.

V is TRBV25-1 and J is TRBJ1-2; D ambiguous. The germline gives CDR1 MGHDK, CDR2 SYGVNS. This CDR3 comprises 13 residues. The germline V and J ends were trimmed by 0 bases and 8 bases, with 10 bases remaining between them. The CDR3 DNA sequence: TGTGCCAGCAGTGAATACGGGCAGTACGGCTACACCTTC. It encodes CASSEYGQYGYTF.

The table lists this clonotype with a few counts. This chain connects TRBV11-3 to TRBJ2-1; 7 bases fit TRBD2. The ends lost 1 base at V and 8 bases at J; junction bases unmatched: 14. The CDR3 length is 17 residues. Per germline, CDR1 SGHNT and CDR2 YENEEA. The DNA for the CDR3 is TGTGCCAGCAGCTTAGCGGTCGTCGGCGGGAGTTTTGATGAGCAGTTCTTC. This codes for CASSLAVVGGSFDEQFF.

The rearrangement uses TRBV25-1 and TRBJ2-1; D remains unclear. In germline, CDR1 is MGHDK, CDR2 SYGVNS. The CDR3 is made up of 15 amino acids. V was trimmed by 5 bases and J by 0 bases, leaving 11 bases between them. The CDR3 region has the DNA TGTGCCAGCAGTCTCCAGGCGAGCTCCTACAATGAGCAGTTCTTC. As protein: CASSLQASSYNEQFF.

This clonotype was counted a single time. V gene TRBV20-1 combines with J gene TRBJ1-3, with D perhaps TRBD1 (5 bases). The CDR3 is 13 amino acids. The V end lost 2 bases, the J end lost 4 bases, and 9 bases lay between the germline ends. Germline V CDR1 and CDR2: DFQATT, SNEGSKA (reference sequence). The CDR3 protein is CSARPEGGNTIYF. For the CDR3, the DNA is TGCAGTGCTAGACCAGAGGGGGGAAACACCATATATTTT.

V and J are TRBV9 and TRBJ2-1, with a tentative D call TRBD2 (6 bases). The CDR3 has 15 residues. Per the germline V gene, CDR1 is SGDLS and CDR2 is YYNGEE. Trimming removed 0 bases from V and 3 bases from J, with 10 bases in between. The CDR3 bases are TGTGCCAGCAGCGTAGAGCGGGCGAACTACAATGAGCAGTTCTTC. It is translated as CASSVERANYNEQFF.

This clonotype was recorded many times. The chain carries TRBV7-9 and TRBJ2-3; 11 bases line up with TRBD2. The V and J ends lost 7 bases and 2 bases, in that order; junction bases with no gene match: 5. Germline V gene sequence: CDR1 SEHNR, CDR2 FQNEAQ (reference sequence). This CDR3 is 15 amino acids long. This CDR3 reads CASIQLAGDTDTQYF. The CDR3 DNA follows: TGTGCCAGCATACAACTAGCGGGGGACACAGATACGCAGTATTTT. Based on the CDR3 plus reference TRBV7-9 and TRBJ2-3, the full variable domain is DTGVSQNPRHKITKRGQNVTFRCDPISEHNRLYWYRQTLGQGPEFLTYFQNEAQLEKSRLLSDRFSAERPKGSFSTLEIQRTEQGDSAMYLCASIQLAGDTDTQYFGPGTRLTVL.

The table lists this clonotype with a few counts. One junction end does not reproduce the germline sequence, and a read error may be involved. The chain recombines TRBV2 with TRBJ2-6; TRBD1 aligns across 7 bases. In germline, CDR1 is SNHLY, CDR2 FYNNEI. The CDR3 sequence is 15 residues long. The CDR3 DNA sequence: TGTACCAGCAGGGACAGTCTCTCTGGGGCCAACGTCCTGACTTTC. Protein: CTSRDSLSGANVLTF.

The sample holds many counts of this clonotype. This chain links TRBV20-1 with TRBJ1-6, with D possibly being TRBD1 (5 bases). Trimming shortened V by 8 bases and J by 4 bases, and 9 bases separated the two germline ends. There are 12 residues in the CDR3. Germline V gives CDR1 DFQATT, CDR2 SNEGSKA (reference sequence). DNA of the CDR3: TGCAGTCAGCGACAGTATAATTCACCCCTCCACTTT. Translation: CSQRQYNSPLHF.

In this sample, this clonotype turned up a few times. The CDR3 spells CASSPLESGNYNEQFF. The CDR3 coding sequence is TGTGCCAGCTCTCCCCTAGAGAGCGGCAATTACAATGAGCAGTTCTTC. The V gene is TRBV18, the J gene TRBJ2-1, with a possible D match to TRBD2 (5 bases). The CDR3 length is 16 residues. Per germline, CDR1 KGHSH and CDR2 LQKENI. Deletions cut 6 bases from V and 4 bases from J, with 19 bases between. Combining the CDR3 with reference TRBV18 and TRBJ2-1 gives the whole variable domain NAGVMQNPRHLVRRRGQEARLRCSPMKGHSHVYWYRQLPEEGLKFMVYLQKENIIDESGMPKERFSAEFPKEGPSILRIQQVVRGDSAAYFCASSPLESGNYNEQFFGPGTRLTVL.

This clonotype was picked up a small number of times. CDR3 amino acids: CSARDLSSGSSYEQYF. For the CDR3, the DNA is TGCAGTGCTAGAGATCTAAGTAGCGGGAGCTCCTACGAGCAGTACTTC. The chain recombines TRBV20-1 with TRBJ2-7; 9 positions agree with TRBD2. Germline lookup yields CDR1 DFQATT and CDR2 SNEGSKA (reference sequence). The CDR3 spans 16 residues. Trimming cost V 0 bases and J 0 bases; bases outside gene matches: 6.

This clonotype was recorded a few times. This chain uses TRBV5-6 with TRBJ2-1, with 9 bases that match TRBD2. Per the germline V gene, CDR1 is SGHDT and CDR2 is YYEEEE. This CDR3 comprises 16 residues. V dropped 4 bases and J dropped 10; count of bases not matched to a gene: 15. The DNA of the CDR3 is TGTGCCAGCAGCGGTCCCGGGGGCGGGAGGGTTGGGGAGCAGTTCTTC. This codes for CASSGPGGGRVGEQFF.

This sequence joins TRBV7-3 and TRBJ2-3; TRBD2 matches at 16 bases. Germline V lookup: CDR1 SGHTA, CDR2 FQGTGA. CDR3 length: 17 amino acids. With 4 bases clipped from V and 3 bases from J, the junction kept 4 bases outside the gene matches. The CDR3 spells CASSSPGLAGGTDTQYF. CDR3 bases: TGTGCCAGCAGCTCTCCGGGACTAGCGGGAGGGACAGATACGCAGTATTTT.

This clonotype occurred many times. The chain employs TRBV20-1 and TRBJ2-7; D is possibly TRBD1 (6 bases). The CDR3 loop spans 12 amino acids. Trimming left V 5 bases short and J 0 bases short, with 8 bases between. Germline V gene lookup returns CDR1 DFQATT and CDR2 SNEGSKA (reference sequence). CDR3 protein: CSAGQSSYEQYF. The CDR3 nucleotides are TGCAGTGCTGGACAGAGCTCCTACGAGCAGTACTTC.